Shown below are 22 T cell receptor beta chains from a single sample sequenced in a study of cytomegalovirus exposure and HLA in healthy donors. A multiplex PCR was run with 60 Vbeta primers and 13 Jbeta primers. The assay was immunoSEQ multiplex PCR, and TCRdb's table has in-frame clones only and misses some. The sample has about 140,000 clones; around 80% are singletons. Source material: PBMCs. The origin of the receptors is a woman between 40 and 50 years old in good health and CMV-seronegative.

The chain joins TRBV7-6 to TRBJ1-1; TRBD1 might be the D (5 bases). Germline V gene lookup returns CDR1 SGHVS and CDR2 FNYEAQ. V dropped 2 bases and J dropped 2 bases, with 15 bases sitting between them. CDR3 length: 16 amino acids. Written as DNA, the CDR3 is TGTGCCAGCAGCTTACTATCGATAGGGGAAAACACTGAAGCTTTCTTT. Protein product: CASSLLSIGENTEAFF.

This clone was seen a handful of times. The chain uses TRBV4-2 and TRBJ2-1; 9 bases fit TRBD2. In germline, CDR1 is LGHNA, CDR2 YNFKEQ. V dropped 0 bases and J dropped 2; count of bases not matched to a gene: 2. This CDR3 is built from 16 residues. The CDR3 sequence: CASSQDVAGAYNEQFF. CDR3 bases: TGTGCCAGCAGCCAAGATGTAGCGGGGGCCTACAATGAGCAGTTCTTC.

This clone showed up just a few times. The chain joins TRBV6-6 to TRBJ1-4, with 7 positions matching TRBD1. Germline-derived CDR1 and CDR2 are MNHNY and SVGAGI (reference sequence). The CDR3 length is 13 residues. V dropped 10 bases and J dropped 4; count of bases not matched to a gene: 6. Written as DNA, the CDR3 is TGTGCCACAAAGACAGGGTTTAATGAAAAACTGTTTTTT. Its translation: CATKTGFNEKLFF.

The rearrangement uses TRBV4-1 and TRBJ2-3, with 8 bases identical to TRBD2. V shed 3 bases, J shed 6 bases, and the junction held 8 bases outside the gene matches. CDR1 and CDR2 from the germline V gene are MGHRA and YSYEKL. CDR3 size: 15 residues. CDR3 region: CASSHQREPSDTQYF. The CDR3 coding sequence is TGCGCCAGCAGCCATCAGCGGGAGCCGAGCGATACGCAGTATTTT.

The chain uses TRBV5-6 and TRBJ2-1, with 7 positions matching TRBD2. The CDR3 is made up of 15 amino acids. V dropped 0 bases and J dropped 8; count of bases not matched to a gene: 8. CDR1 and CDR2 (germline): SGHDT, YYEEEE. The CDR3 reads CASSLGVGGMDEQFF. CDR3 coding DNA: TGTGCCAGCAGCTTGGGTGTGGGAGGGATGGATGAGCAGTTCTTC.

CDR3 coding DNA: TGTGCCAGTAGTATTGGGCCCACGCTATCACAAGAGACCCAGTACTTC. Protein sequence: CASSIGPTLSQETQYF. The chain recombines TRBV19 with TRBJ2-5; D uncertain. From germline, CDR1 is LNHDA and CDR2 SQIVND (reference sequence). V was cut by 3 bases and J by 2 bases, with 16 bases left in between. This CDR3 contains 16 residues.

V usage is TRBV5-8 and J usage is TRBJ2-1, with TRBD2 matching 8 bases. Germline trimming cut 1 base from V and 6 bases from J; bases unmatched to any gene: 6. Per the germline V gene, CDR1 is SGHTS and CDR2 is YDEGEE. This CDR3 comprises 15 residues. The CDR3 sequence is CASSLRGGRPNEQFF. The CDR3 nucleotides are TGTGCCAGCAGCTTGCGAGGCGGGAGGCCCAATGAGCAGTTCTTC.

The J gene is TRBJ1-1, the V gene TRBV28; 7 nucleotides align to TRBD1. Germline CDR1 MDHEN, CDR2 SYDVKM. The V segment lost 6 bases and the J segment 6 bases; nucleotides outside the gene matches: 7. CDR3 length: 13 amino acids. As DNA, the CDR3 is TGTGCCAGCAGCAAAACAGGGGACCCTGAAGCTTTCTTT. Amino acids: CASSKTGDPEAFF.

V gene TRBV13 combines with J gene TRBJ1-2, with D hard to call. Trimming shortened V by 2 bases and J by 2 bases, and 9 bases separated the two germline ends. The CDR3 is 14 residues long. CDR1 PRHDT and CDR2 FYEKMQ come from the germline V gene (reference sequence). The CDR3 DNA reads as TGTGCCAGCAGCTTAAACCCCCTAAACTATGGCTACACCTTC. It codes for CASSLNPLNYGYTF.

The chain joins TRBV9 to TRBJ2-7; no reliable D call. Germline CDR1 reads SGDLS; CDR2 reads YYNGEE. V was pared by 0 bases and J by 2 bases, with 12 bases between. This CDR3 comprises 15 residues. For the CDR3, the DNA is TGTGCCAGCAGCGTAGGGTTGAGTTCCACCTACGAGCAGTACTTC. Amino acids: CASSVGLSSTYEQYF.

This chain links TRBV6-5 with TRBJ1-5; the D is unclear. V lost 5 bases, J lost 12 bases, and 14 bases lay in between. The CDR3 consists of 12 residues. CDR1 and CDR2 from the germline V gene are MNHEY and SVGAGI. The chain's CDR3 is CASSQDRVFQHF. The CDR3 DNA reads as TGTGCCAGCAGTCAAGATCGGGTCTTCCAGCATTTT.

The chain uses TRBV15 and TRBJ1-3, with D possibly TRBD1 on 6 matching bases. Per germline, CDR1 LNHNV and CDR2 YYDKDF (reference sequence). V lost 0 bases and J lost 0, with 12 bases in between. The CDR3 has 17 residues. CDR3 amino acids: CATSRDLGQISGNTIYF. In DNA form, the CDR3 reads TGTGCCACCAGCAGAGATCTGGGACAAATCTCTGGAAACACCATATATTTT.

V is TRBV7-3 and J is TRBJ1-1; D uncertain. With 5 bases removed from V and 8 bases from J, the gap between germline ends came to 15 bases. The CDR3 is made up of 13 amino acids. Germline-derived CDR1 and CDR2 are SGHTA and FQGTGA. This CDR3 reads CASSPGGGLEAFF. The CDR3 DNA is TGTGCCAGCAGCCCGGGCGGAGGGTTAGAAGCTTTCTTT.

V gene TRBV14 combines with J gene TRBJ2-7; D may be TRBD1 (5 bases). Trimming cost V 1 base and J 3 bases, with 13 bases left between them. This CDR3 is built from 15 residues. Germline V gives CDR1 SGHDN, CDR2 FVKESK. The CDR3 DNA is TGTGCCAGCAGCCAAGGTGTTGCAGGGATCTACGAGCAGTACTTC. It specifies CASSQGVAGIYEQYF.

This clone was counted a single time. The chain is built from TRBV6-5 and TRBJ2-1, with 9 bases aligning to TRBD2. Germline V gene data show CDR1 as MNHEY and CDR2 as SVGAGI. The J segment lost 8 bases and the V segment lost 4 bases, leaving 9 bases of the junction unmatched. The CDR3 has 15 amino acids. The CDR3 loop is CASSSSGLALDEQFF. In DNA, the CDR3 is TGTGCCAGCAGTTCCTCGGGACTAGCCCTCGATGAGCAGTTCTTC.

This CDR3 is CASSWGQGGWNTEAFF. The CDR3 nucleotides read TGTGCCAGCAGTTGGGGACAGGGAGGATGGAACACTGAAGCTTTCTTT. V is TRBV6-5 and J is TRBJ1-1, with 9 bases matching TRBD1. With 4 bases clipped from V and 1 base from J, the junction kept 7 bases outside the gene matches. Germline CDR1 MNHEY, CDR2 SVGAGI. The CDR3 has 16 residues.

This clone appeared a few times. This chain uses TRBV6-1 with TRBJ2-7, with D possibly matching TRBD1 (6 bases). The germline CDR1 and CDR2 sequences are MNHNS and SASEGT. CDR3 size: 16 residues. The V gene lost 0 bases and the J gene lost 2 bases, with 14 bases spanning the gap. The CDR3 sequence: CASSEATGWATYEQYF. The DNA of the CDR3 is TGTGCCAGCAGTGAAGCTACAGGGTGGGCAACCTACGAGCAGTACTTC.

V and J are TRBV5-4 and TRBJ1-1; D remains unclear. The length of the CDR3 is 13 residues. The germline V gene has CDR1 SGHNT and CDR2 YYREEE (reference sequence). V lost 6 bases and J lost 2, with 11 bases in between. The chain's CDR3 is CASTHPTNTEAFF. The CDR3 DNA follows: TGTGCCAGCACCCACCCTACCAACACTGAAGCTTTCTTT.

The chain joins TRBV11-2 to TRBJ2-7; D perhaps matches TRBD2 (5 bases). CDR1 is SGHAT and CDR2 is FQNNGV in the germline V gene. V shed 2 bases and J shed 3 bases, with 17 bases lying between them. There are 16 residues in the CDR3. CDR3 amino acids: CASSLHASSINYEQYF. The CDR3, as DNA: TGTGCCAGCAGCTTACACGCTAGCTCGATAAACTACGAGCAGTACTTC.

This clone was observed a single time. V is TRBV21-1 and J is TRBJ1-2; TRBD1 was called by the table and not checked on the DNA. TRBV21-1 is labeled a pseudogene. CDR3 size: 14 residues. Written as DNA, the CDR3 is TGTGCCAGCGTTAAATCGGGACAGGGTGCTGGCTACACCTTC. Protein: CASVKSGQGAGYTF.

The chain employs TRBV19 and TRBJ1-5; 9 nucleotides agree with TRBD1. The CDR3 has 18 amino acids. Germline values: CDR1 LNHDA, CDR2 SQIVND (reference sequence). The junction had 15 bases not matched to a gene; V was cut back by 4 bases and J by 5 bases. CDR3 residues: CASSTPQGAQSRDQPQHF. The DNA of the CDR3 is TGTGCCAGTAGTACCCCACAGGGGGCCCAGTCTCGGGATCAGCCCCAGCATTTT.

The chain links TRBV27 to TRBJ2-4, with TRBD1 identical over 7 bases. Germline V gene lookup returns CDR1 MNHEY and CDR2 SMNVEV (reference sequence). The CDR3 extends over 18 amino acids. The junction had 11 bases not matched to a gene; V was cut back by 3 bases and J by 0 bases. CDR3 DNA sequence: TGTGCCAGCAGTTTGAGGGGGCCAGGTACCTTAGCCAAAAACATTCAGTACTTC. Its translation is CASSLRGPGTLAKNIQYF.